The 30 T cell receptor beta chains listed next were all sequenced from one sample in a study of blood T cell repertoires in COVID-19. Profiling relied on immunoSEQ multiplex PCR, and the TCRdb table lists in-frame clones only, not all of them. The sample has 250,000 to 300,000 clones; 85% are singletons. The sample consisted of peripheral blood. The receptors here all came from a man aged 50 or older with active or convalescent COVID-19.

The chain employs TRBV25-1 and TRBJ1-4; maybe TRBD1 (5 bases). The CDR3 is 13 amino acids. Germline loops: CDR1 MGHDK, CDR2 SYGVNS. Trimming stripped 8 bases from V and 2 bases from J, with 9 bases between. The CDR3, as DNA: TGTGCCAGCTCGACAGCCACTAATGAAAAACTGTTTTTT. Its protein product is CASSTATNEKLFF.

This clone was detected a few times. The rearrangement uses TRBV3-1 (or the pseudogene TRBV3-2) and TRBJ1-2, with D unclear. CDR1 and CDR2 from the germline V gene are LGHDT and YNNKEL (reference sequence). The germline V and J ends were trimmed by 3 bases and 7 bases, with 9 bases remaining between them. The CDR3 is 12 residues long. CDR3 bases: TGTGCCAGCAGCCACTACTCTGGTGGCTACACCTTC. It translates to CASSHYSGGYTF.

This sequence joins TRBV1 and TRBJ2-7; the tabulated D call, TRBD2, remains unverified against the DNA. TRBV1 is reported as a pseudogene. The CDR3 spans 16 residues. CDR3: CTSSRGLAGAYYEQYF. The CDR3 region has the DNA TGCACCAGCAGCCGCGGACTAGCGGGAGCCTACTACGAGCAGTACTTC.

The gene calls are TRBV28 and TRBJ2-5, with unresolved D. The CDR3 has 18 amino acids. V gave up 8 bases and J gave up 5 bases, with 30 bases separating them. The germline gives CDR1 MDHEN, CDR2 SYDVKM. The CDR3 DNA is TGTGCCAGCCAAACACGCATATTCGAGGCCGGTCGAGACGAGACCCAGTACTTC. The encoded protein is CASQTRIFEAGRDETQYF.

CDR3 protein: CASSPALGNEQFF. The CDR3 DNA reads TGTGCCAGCTCCCCCGCTCTAGGCAATGAGCAGTTCTTC. This chain joins TRBV18 and TRBJ2-1; no reliable D call. The length of the CDR3 is 13 residues. Trimming removed 6 bases at V and 6 bases at J, with 12 bases between. Germline V gene sequence: CDR1 KGHSH, CDR2 LQKENI.

This clone was counted a single time. The V gene is TRBV10-2, the J gene TRBJ1-6; D uncertain. The V and J ends lost 4 bases and 14 bases respectively, with 15 bases between them. This CDR3 has 13 residues. Germline CDR1 WSHSY, CDR2 SAAADI. Here the CDR3 DNA reads TGCGCCAGCAGTGGCGGAGGAAACCCGTCCCTCCACTTT. Its protein product is CASSGGGNPSLHF.

The genes are TRBV20-1 and TRBJ2-1, with 9 bases identical to TRBD1. J lost 7 bases, V lost 3 bases, and 10 bases had no gene match. Germline V CDR1 and CDR2: DFQATT, SNEGSKA (reference sequence). The CDR3 length is 15 residues. CDR3 residues: CSASWSGTGTNEQFF. The CDR3 DNA reads as TGCAGTGCTAGTTGGTCCGGGACAGGGACAAATGAGCAGTTCTTC.

Concerning this clone itself: A junction end diverges from the germline sequence, so it may reflect a read error. The same CDR3 arises from other DNA sequences in this sample as well. This rearrangement joins TRBV2 to TRBJ2-5; TRBD2 matches at 9 bases. This CDR3 has 14 residues. The germline gives CDR1 SNHLY, CDR2 FYNNEI. The CDR3 nucleotides are TGTGCCAGCAATCAAGCGGGAGGCCAAGAAACCCAGTACTTC. Encoded protein: CASNQAGGQETQYF.

This clone was picked up a small number of times. The chain recombines TRBV19 with TRBJ1-5; no reliable D call. With 4 bases removed from V and 4 bases from J, the gap between germline ends came to 17 bases. Germline values: CDR1 LNHDA, CDR2 SQIVND (reference sequence). This CDR3 is built from 16 residues. CDR3 nucleotides: TGTGCCAGTAGTACCCGGGTCTCTCGAGGGAATCAGCCCCAGCATTTT. It specifies CASSTRVSRGNQPQHF.

This sequence joins TRBV27 and TRBJ1-2; D is possibly TRBD1 (5 bases). The CDR3 is 15 residues long. Trimming left V 0 bases short and J 0 bases short, with 8 bases between. From germline, CDR1 is MNHEY and CDR2 SMNVEV (reference sequence). The CDR3 loop is CASSLSAGPNYGYTF. As DNA, the CDR3 is TGTGCCAGCAGTTTATCGGCAGGGCCTAACTATGGCTACACCTTC.

The rearrangement links TRBV4-3 to TRBJ2-5, with 10 bases lining up with TRBD2. The germline gives CDR1 LGHNA, CDR2 YSLEER. J lost 1 base, V lost 0 bases, and 5 bases had no gene match. The CDR3 spans 17 residues. The CDR3 here is CASSQDHSGRVQETQYF. The CDR3 coding sequence is TGCGCCAGCAGCCAAGACCACAGCGGGAGGGTCCAAGAGACCCAGTACTTC.

CDR3 loop: CASSSGGSDGYTF. The CDR3 DNA reads as TGTGCCAGCAGCTCAGGGGGTTCGGATGGCTACACCTTC. The V call is TRBV7-9, the J call TRBJ1-2; 7 bases are shared with TRBD1. Germline CDR1 reads SEHNR; CDR2 reads FQNEAQ (reference sequence). The CDR3 sequence is 13 residues long. The V segment lost 4 bases and the J segment 6 bases; nucleotides outside the gene matches: 5.

The V call is TRBV5-8, the J call TRBJ1-2; 8 nucleotides agree with TRBD1. CDR1 and CDR2 from the germline V gene are SGHTS and YDEGEE. The CDR3 covers 16 residues. V was pared by 6 bases and J by 0 bases, with 10 bases of the junction left unmatched. The CDR3 DNA reads as TGTGCCAGCACCCGACAGGGGTTAAGAGCTAACTATGGCTACACCTTC. As protein: CASTRQGLRANYGYTF.

This chain connects TRBV10-3 to TRBJ1-5; no clear D. The length of the CDR3 is 14 residues. V gave up 0 bases and J gave up 4 bases, with 7 bases separating them. Germline V gene lookup returns CDR1 ENHRY and CDR2 SYGVKD. The DNA for the CDR3 is TGTGCCATCAGTGAGTCGGTAGTAAATCAGCCCCAGCATTTT. Translation: CAISESVVNQPQHF.

The rearrangement joins TRBV18 to TRBJ2-7, with D possibly TRBD2 on 6 matching bases. V lost 3 bases and J 7 bases, leaving 16 bases between the germline ends. Germline lookup yields CDR1 KGHSH and CDR2 LQKENI. There are 14 residues in the CDR3. The CDR3 DNA is TGTGCCAGCTCACCCGGAGTAGGGACTTGGGAGCAGTACTTC. It encodes CASSPGVGTWEQYF.

The rearrangement uses TRBV18 and TRBJ1-1; the D is unclear. The CDR3 has 13 residues. Deletions cut 2 bases from V and 6 bases from J, with 10 bases between. Germline V gene lookup returns CDR1 KGHSH and CDR2 LQKENI. CDR3 bases: TGTGCCAGCTCACCAGGGAGCAAGCCTGAAGCTTTCTTT. It codes for CASSPGSKPEAFF.

The chain couples TRBV13 to TRBJ1-1; weak D call: TRBD1 (5 bases). The length of the CDR3 is 12 residues. Per the germline V gene, CDR1 is PRHDT and CDR2 is FYEKMQ (reference sequence). V lost 4 bases and J 7 bases, leaving 10 bases between the germline ends. The CDR3, as DNA: TGTGCCAGCAGCTATGGGGGGGATGAAGCTTTCTTT. This gives the protein CASSYGGDEAFF.

J is TRBJ2-1 and V is TRBV7-2; 8 nucleotides agree with TRBD1. Trimming removed 4 bases from V and 4 bases from J; junction bases left unmatched: 3. The CDR3 is made up of 14 amino acids. Per the germline V gene, CDR1 is SGHTA and CDR2 is FQGNSA. The CDR3 sequence: CASSYRDRYNEQFF. The CDR3 DNA sequence: TGTGCCAGCAGCTACCGGGACAGGTACAATGAGCAGTTCTTC.

This clone was seen a few times. The chain links TRBV5-6 to TRBJ2-7; 14 bases map to TRBD2. Trimming at V came to 3 bases and at J to 2 bases, leaving 4 bases not matched to a gene. Germline-derived CDR1 and CDR2 are SGHDT and YYEEEE. The CDR3 has 16 amino acids. CDR3 DNA sequence: TGTGCCAGCAGCTCGGGGGGACTAGCGGGGGCCTACGAGCAGTACTTC. Protein sequence: CASSSGGLAGAYEQYF.

The rearrangement joins TRBV3-1 (or the pseudogene TRBV3-2) to TRBJ2-1, with a weak D call TRBD2 (5 bases). The CDR3 is 13 residues long. From germline, CDR1 is LGHDT and CDR2 YNNKEL (reference sequence). Trimming took 0 bases from V and 12 from J, leaving 12 bases between them. The CDR3 DNA reads TGTGCCAGCAGCCAAGATCGGGATGAGGTGCAGTTCTTC. It codes for CASSQDRDEVQFF.

The V call is TRBV19, the J call TRBJ1-1, with TRBD1 as a possible D gene (6 bases). Germline loops: CDR1 LNHDA, CDR2 SQIVND (reference sequence). V was pared by 7 bases and J by 5 bases, with 17 bases between. The CDR3 totals 14 residues. The CDR3 region is CASNLQGQRTEAFF. The CDR3 region has the DNA TGTGCCAGTAACCTACAGGGCCAACGGACTGAAGCTTTCTTT.

The rearrangement uses TRBV10-3 and TRBJ1-2, with D possibly TRBD1 on 6 matching bases. The CDR3 runs to 13 residues. Trimming took off 10 bases at V and 2 bases at J, with 14 bases between the two ends. Germline V CDR1 and CDR2: ENHRY, SYGVKD. The CDR3 here is CASVAGANYGYTF. DNA for the CDR3: TGTGCCAGCGTAGCAGGGGCAAACTATGGCTACACCTTC.

The chain uses TRBV29-1 and TRBJ2-7; 9 positions agree with TRBD1. This CDR3 has 13 amino acids. With 4 bases clipped from V and 9 bases from J, the junction kept 10 bases outside the gene matches. CDR1 is SQVTM and CDR2 is ANQGSEA in the germline V gene. Here the CDR3 DNA reads TGCAGCGTTGGGGGACAGGGCCTCCTGGGGCAGTACTTC. Encoded protein: CSVGGQGLLGQYF.

This clone appeared once. The V gene is TRBV7-2, the J gene TRBJ2-5; D remains ambiguous. The CDR3 totals 13 residues. Germline V gene lookup returns CDR1 SGHTA and CDR2 FQGNSA. Trimming removed 2 bases at V and 5 bases at J, with 9 bases between. The DNA for the CDR3 is TGTGCCAGCAGCTTAATTGCTGCGGAGACCCAGTACTTC. It yields the protein CASSLIAAETQYF.

The chain uses TRBV28 and TRBJ1-1, with D hard to call. The CDR3 runs 11 residues. Looked up from germline, CDR1 is MDHEN and CDR2 is SYDVKM. V shed 6 bases and J shed 3 bases, with 5 bases lying between them. The CDR3 DNA reads TGTGCCAGCAGGGAGTACACTGAAGCTTTCTTT. Its protein is CASREYTEAFF.

In this sample, this clone turned up once. This chain uses TRBV2 with TRBJ2-1; TRBD2 agrees at 8 bases. CDR3 length equals 15 residues. J was trimmed by 2 bases and V by 3 bases; bases with no gene match: 3. Germline loops: CDR1 SNHLY, CDR2 FYNNEI. CDR3 nucleotide sequence: TGTGCCAGCAGTGAGGCCGGGAGGGCCTACAATGAGCAGTTCTTC. Translating it yields CASSEAGRAYNEQFF.

This chain connects TRBV28 to TRBJ1-5; D is possibly TRBD1 (6 bases). V gave up 5 bases and J gave up 5 bases, with 13 bases separating them. Germline CDR1 and CDR2: MDHEN and SYDVKM. This CDR3 has 14 amino acids. CDR3 nucleotide sequence: TGTGCCAGCAGTCTACAAGGGGGACATCAGCCCCAGCATTTT. It yields the protein CASSLQGGHQPQHF. Complete variable domain (other parts from reference TRBV28 and TRBJ1-5): DVKVTQSSRYLVKRTGEKVFLECVQDMDHENMFWYRQDPGLGLRLIYFSYDVKMKEKGDIPEGYSVSREKKERFSLILESASTNQTSMYLCASSLQGGHQPQHFGDGTRLSIL.

J is TRBJ2-3 and V is TRBV7-9, with TRBD2 identical over 8 bases. The CDR3 covers 17 residues. J lost 6 bases, V lost 2 bases, and 13 bases had no gene match. CDR1 is SEHNR and CDR2 is FQNEAQ in the germline V gene (reference sequence). CDR3 in DNA: TGTGCCAGCAGCTTAAGTGGATACGGGAGGGCCTCCGATACGCAGTATTTT. This gives the protein CASSLSGYGRASDTQYF.

This clone occurred a few times. J is TRBJ2-7 and V is TRBV27; a weak D match, TRBD1 (6 bases). The V gene's germline CDR1 is MNHEY and CDR2 SMNVEV (reference sequence). The CDR3 contains 14 residues. V lost 4 bases and J lost 3, with 13 bases in between. In DNA form, the CDR3 reads TGTGCCAGCAGTTCCCGGGACAATCGCTACGAGCAGTACTTC. Its protein product is CASSSRDNRYEQYF.

This clone was recorded once. The chain combines TRBV10-3 with TRBJ2-7; 7 bases map to TRBD2. The CDR3 covers 15 residues. Germline V lookup: CDR1 ENHRY, CDR2 SYGVKD. The junction had 12 bases not matched to a gene; V was cut back by 6 bases and J by 4 bases. The CDR3 DNA sequence: TGTGCCATCAGAGCCCCTAAGACTAGCCTATACGAGCAGTACTTC. Protein: CAIRAPKTSLYEQYF.